This passage covers 25 T cell receptor beta chains from one sample sequenced in a study of molecular identifiers for immune sequencing clone quantification. TCRdb reprocessed the PCR reads via MiXCR and lists one record per CDR3 protein. The data contain around 40,000 distinct CDR3 sequences, less than 20% of them singletons. The source material was naive CD8+ T cells from blood, with Jurkat cell RNA spiked in. Subset of the sample: FACS-sorted CD8+CD4-CCR7+CD45RA+ naive T cells. The receptor set was obtained from a human donor in good health. Some libraries in this study had Jurkat cell RNA spiked in.

A remark on this clonotype: A read error may be the cause here, since a much bigger clone is one base away. The J gene is TRBJ1-1, the V gene TRBV12-3 or TRBV12-4; D remains ambiguous. There are 12 residues in the CDR3. The germline V and J ends were trimmed by 5 bases and 5 bases, with 9 bases remaining between them. This chain's CDR3 is CASSLYRTEAFF. The CDR3 DNA is TGTGCCAGCAGTCTCTACCGGACTGAAGCTTTCTTT.

This clonotype was counted at least ten times. The chain is built from TRBV2 and TRBJ2-3; 9 nucleotides agree with TRBD1. Germline values: CDR1 SNHLY, CDR2 FYNNEI. The CDR3 is made up of 17 amino acids. J was trimmed by 2 bases and V by 3 bases; bases with no gene match: 9. The CDR3 DNA reads as TGTGCCAGCAGTGACCCCAAGGGACAGGGTCACACAGATACGCAGTATTTT. This gives the protein CASSDPKGQGHTDTQYF.

The sample holds a few counts of this clonotype. A much larger clone differs by one base, so this may be a read error. The DNA is omitted, as the CDR3 cannot be located on it reliably, and the CDR3 follows TCRdb's listing. The chain employs TRBV12-3 or TRBV12-4 and TRBJ2-1. From its first to its last residue, the CDR3 has 14 amino acids. The CDR3 loop reads CANSFSVRGNEQFF.

The sample holds many counts of this clonotype. The chain links TRBV30 to TRBJ2-2; D is undetermined. The V end lost 2 bases, the J end lost 2 bases, and 6 bases lay between the germline ends. Germline assignment: CDR1 GTSNPN and CDR2 SVGIG (reference sequence). The CDR3 totals 13 residues. The DNA of the CDR3 is TGTGCCTGGAGTTCCGGAAACACCGGGGAGCTGTTTTTT. The encoded protein is CAWSSGNTGELFF. The whole variable domain, remainder taken from reference TRBV30 and TRBJ2-2, is SQTIHQWPATLVQPVGSPLSLECTVEGTSNPNLYWYRQAAGRGLQLLFYSVGIGQISSEVPQNLSASRPQDRQFILSSKKLLLSDSGFYLCAWSSGNTGELFFGEGSRLTVL.

At least ten counts were recorded for this clonotype. The CDR3 loop is CSVEWGLTF. The CDR3 DNA reads TGCAGCGTTGAATGGGGGCTCACCTTC. V gene TRBV29-1 combines with J gene TRBJ1-2, with D possibly TRBD1 on 6 matching bases. V dropped 2 bases and J dropped 13 bases, with 8 bases sitting between them. Germline V CDR1 and CDR2: SQVTM, ANQGSEA. CDR3 length: 9 amino acids.

This clonotype turned up a few times. This chain uses TRBV19 with TRBJ2-3; D tentatively fits TRBD1 or TRBD2 (5 bases each). Trimming shortened V by 8 bases and J by 1 base, and 16 bases separated the two germline ends. Germline V lookup: CDR1 LNHDA, CDR2 SQIVND (reference sequence). The CDR3 length is 15 residues. The CDR3 nucleotides read TGTGCCAGTGGCATGGGGCAGGGAGGCACAGATACGCAGTATTTT. Amino acids: CASGMGQGGTDTQYF.

This clonotype has ten or more counts. The chain couples TRBV29-1 to TRBJ2-7; D unclear. This CDR3 contains 12 residues. V shed 4 bases and J shed 2 bases, with 9 bases lying between them. The germline V gene has CDR1 SQVTM and CDR2 ANQGSEA. The CDR3 reads CSVGYTTYEQYF. CDR3 coding DNA: TGCAGCGTTGGTTATACTACCTACGAGCAGTACTTC.

This clonotype was counted ten times or more. J is TRBJ1-5 and V is TRBV19; 8 bases agree with TRBD1. Germline CDR1 and CDR2: LNHDA and SQIVND (reference sequence). The V segment lost 7 bases and the J segment 10 bases; nucleotides outside the gene matches: 12. There are 14 residues in the CDR3. The CDR3 DNA reads as TGTGCCAGTACCCCGACAGGGGTTGCCAGACCCCAGCATTTT. It encodes CASTPTGVARPQHF.

Regarding this clonotype: One junction end does not reproduce the germline sequence, and a read error may be involved. The V gene is TRBV13, the J gene TRBJ1-1, with no clear D. CDR3 length equals 14 residues. Germline V gene lookup returns CDR1 PRHDT and CDR2 FYEKMQ (reference sequence). In DNA form, the CDR3 reads TGTGCCAGCAGCTTAATGGTGGAAGACACTGAAGCCTTCTTT. Amino acid sequence: CASSLMVEDTEAFF.

The sample holds many counts of this clonotype. The chain combines TRBV15 with TRBJ2-3; TRBD2 agrees at 7 bases. The ends lost 5 bases at V and 1 base at J; junction bases unmatched: 9. The CDR3 loop spans 16 amino acids. Germline V gene lookup returns CDR1 LNHNV and CDR2 YYDKDF (reference sequence). In DNA form, the CDR3 reads TGTGCCACCAGCGTCGACCTAGCGGTGCGCACAGATACGCAGTATTTT. Its translation: CATSVDLAVRTDTQYF.

This clonotype has at least ten counts. The rearrangement links TRBV7-9 to TRBJ2-7, with D unclear. V lost 5 bases, J lost 0 bases, and 8 bases lay in between. The CDR3 covers 13 residues. Germline V gene lookup returns CDR1 SEHNR and CDR2 FQNEAQ (reference sequence). The CDR3 protein is CASSLQSSYEQYF. CDR3 nucleotide sequence: TGTGCCAGCAGCCTACAGAGCTCCTACGAGCAGTACTTC. The variable domain in full, completed from reference TRBV7-9 and TRBJ2-7, reads DTGVSQNPRHKITKRGQNVTFRCDPISEHNRLYWYRQTLGQGPEFLTYFQNEAQLEKSRLLSDRFSAERPKGSFSTLEIQRTEQGDSAMYLCASSLQSSYEQYFGPGTRLTVT.

This clonotype was counted ten times or more. The chain recombines TRBV18 with TRBJ2-3; TRBD1 is a possible D gene (6 bases). V lost 1 base and J 0 bases, leaving 17 bases between the germline ends. The CDR3 loop spans 18 amino acids. Germline loops: CDR1 KGHSH, CDR2 LQKENI. The CDR3 spells CASSPQRTLGTSTDTQYF. The CDR3, as DNA: TGTGCCAGCTCACCACAACGGACCCTCGGGACAAGCACAGATACGCAGTATTTT.

Ten or more counts support this clonotype. The V call is TRBV30, the J call TRBJ2-4, with a tentative D call TRBD2 (5 bases). Germline V lookup: CDR1 GTSNPN, CDR2 SVGIG (reference sequence). The CDR3 covers 13 residues. V was trimmed by 1 base and J by 15 bases, leaving 19 bases between them. CDR3: CAWSAGWRSESYF. The CDR3 DNA reads TGTGCCTGGAGTGCGGGGTGGCGGTCAGAATCGTACTTC.

This clonotype was recorded at least ten times. The CDR3, as DNA: TGTGCCAGCAGTTTAGCCCGAAACCAAGAGACCCAGTACTTC. Translation: CASSLARNQETQYF. The V and J genes are TRBV12-3 or TRBV12-4 and TRBJ2-5, with D unclear. V lost 0 bases, J lost 0 bases, and 5 bases lay in between. This CDR3 region has 14 residues.

This clonotype was recorded at least ten times. The rearrangement joins TRBV12-3 or TRBV12-4 to TRBJ1-1; tentatively, D is TRBD1 (5 bases). This CDR3 contains 19 residues. The V gene lost 7 bases and the J gene lost 1 base, with 28 bases spanning the gap. In DNA, the CDR3 is TGTGCCAGCACCCCGGTCCCCGGTGGGGGTAGAGAACCGAACACTGAAGCTTTCTTT. It yields the protein CASTPVPGGGREPNTEAFF.

V usage is TRBV7-9 and J usage is TRBJ2-3, with TRBD1 identical over 9 bases. The CDR3 consists of 16 residues. Germline values: CDR1 SEHNR, CDR2 FQNEAQ (reference sequence). V trimming: 5 bases; J trimming: 2 bases; junction bases outside the gene matches: 8. CDR3 loop: CASSPRGDRVTDTQYF. For the CDR3, the DNA is TGTGCCAGCAGCCCACGGGGGGACAGGGTCACAGATACGCAGTATTTT. The full variable domain, with the rest looked up from reference TRBV7-9 and TRBJ2-3, is DTGVSQNPRHKITKRGQNVTFRCDPISEHNRLYWYRQTLGQGPEFLTYFQNEAQLEKSRLLSDRFSAERPKGSFSTLEIQRTEQGDSAMYLCASSPRGDRVTDTQYFGPGTRLTVL.

Ten or more counts support this clonotype. V gene TRBV5-1 combines with J gene TRBJ2-7; the D is unclear. Germline V gene data show CDR1 as SGHRS and CDR2 as YFSETQ. Trimming pared 0 bases from V and 0 bases from J, leaving 10 bases between. CDR3 length: 15 residues. CDR3 region: CASSLEEASSYEQYF. In DNA form, the CDR3 reads TGCGCCAGCAGCTTGGAAGAGGCCAGCTCCTACGAGCAGTACTTC.

This clonotype was found many times. This chain's CDR3 is CASSQVGLSYEQYF. CDR3 bases: TGTGCCAGCAGCCAAGTGGGACTATCCTACGAGCAGTACTTC. This chain links TRBV7-2 with TRBJ2-7; 7 bases are a match to TRBD2. V shed 5 bases, J shed 1 base, and the junction held 5 bases outside the gene matches. This CDR3 is 14 amino acids long. CDR1 and CDR2 from the germline V gene are SGHTA and FQGNSA.

This clonotype was counted at least ten times. CDR3 region: CASRGGTHEQYF. The CDR3 nucleotides read TGTGCCAGCAGGGGCGGGACACACGAGCAGTACTTC. The gene calls are TRBV6-5 and TRBJ2-7; D tentatively fits TRBD1 or TRBD2 (6 bases each). The CDR3 extends over 12 amino acids. From germline, CDR1 is MNHEY and CDR2 SVGAGI. Between the trimmed V and J ends, which lost 6 bases and 5 bases, there was a span of 11 bases.

This clonotype occurred many times. The J gene is TRBJ2-1, the V gene TRBV27, with TRBD1 as a possible D gene (7 bases). Germline V gene lookup returns CDR1 MNHEY and CDR2 SMNVEV (reference sequence). CDR3 length equals 16 residues. Trimming stripped 5 bases from V and 5 bases from J, with 19 bases between. The chain's CDR3 is CASSQGDSGWDNEQFF. The CDR3, as DNA: TGTGCCAGCAGTCAGGGGGACTCGGGGTGGGACAATGAGCAGTTCTTC.

This clonotype has at least ten counts. The V call is TRBV19, the J call TRBJ2-5; TRBD1 agrees at 7 bases. In germline, CDR1 is LNHDA, CDR2 SQIVND (reference sequence). The CDR3 has 16 amino acids. Germline trimming cut 6 bases from V and 0 bases from J; bases unmatched to any gene: 10. CDR3 in DNA: TGTGCCAGTAGCCCCGCCCGTGGGACAGACCAAGAGACCCAGTACTTC. Protein: CASSPARGTDQETQYF.

This clonotype was observed at least ten times. The rearrangement uses TRBV19 and TRBJ2-3, with TRBD2 matching 11 bases. With V trimmed by 4 bases and J by 2 bases, 5 bases remained unmatched. CDR3 size: 16 residues. Germline-derived CDR1 and CDR2 are LNHDA and SQIVND (reference sequence). In nucleotides, the CDR3 is TGTGCCAGTAGTACCCGACTAGCGGGACCCACAGATACGCAGTATTTT. This sequence encodes CASSTRLAGPTDTQYF.

This clonotype appeared many times. The chain is built from TRBV12-2 and TRBJ2-3; the tabulated D call, TRBD2, remains unverified against the DNA. TRBV12-2 represents a pseudogene. The CDR3 covers 15 residues. CDR3 residues: CASRLGEGFTDTQYF. The CDR3 DNA reads as TGTGCAAGTCGCTTAGGGGAGGGATTCACAGATACGCAGTATTTT.

This sequence joins TRBV11-2 and TRBJ2-3; 8 nucleotides agree with TRBD1. Germline V lookup: CDR1 SGHAT, CDR2 FQNNGV. The length of the CDR3 is 15 residues. V lost 5 bases, J lost 4 bases, and 8 bases stayed unmatched. The CDR3 region is CASSTRTGLADTQYF. The CDR3 DNA follows: TGTGCCAGCAGCACGCGGACAGGGCTGGCAGATACGCAGTATTTT.

This clonotype was seen repeatedly, ten times or more. The J gene is TRBJ2-7, the V gene TRBV20-1; possible D gene TRBD2, 5 bases. The V and J ends lost 0 bases and 3 bases respectively, with 6 bases between them. Germline CDR1 and CDR2: DFQATT and SNEGSKA (reference sequence). This CDR3 contains 12 residues. CDR3 loop: CSARDRGYEQYF. In nucleotides, the CDR3 is TGCAGTGCTAGAGATCGGGGCTACGAGCAGTACTTC.